The 17 T cell receptor beta chains given below trace back to one sample, sequenced in a study of T cells after yellow fever vaccination. TCRdb redid the calling of the 5' RACE reads with MiXCR, one entry per CDR3 protein. The repertoire has some 420,000 distinct CDR3 sequences, around 20% of them found once; the top ten carry roughly a sixth. Specimen: PBMCs, collected before the yellow fever booster vaccination. Source of these receptors: a man younger than 35 who received the YFV17D yellow fever vaccine.

This clonotype occurred a few times. This chain links TRBV6-2 or TRBV6-3 with TRBJ2-7; the D gene is possibly TRBD1 (6 bases). V was cut by 5 bases and J by 0 bases, with 11 bases left in between. Looked up from germline, CDR1 is MNHEY and CDR2 is SVGEGT. The CDR3 spans 14 residues. DNA for the CDR3: TGTGCCAGCAGTCGACAGGAGATCTCCTACGAGCAGTACTTC. It codes for CASSRQEISYEQYF.

This clonotype occurred a few times. The chain joins TRBV7-6 to TRBJ2-3; 8 positions match TRBD1. CDR1 and CDR2 (germline): SGHVS, FNYEAQ. J gave up 5 bases and V 1 base, and 5 bases lay outside the gene matches. The CDR3 has 15 amino acids. CDR3 bases: TGTGCCAGCAGCTTAGGGACAGGGAATGTAGATACGCAGTATTTT. This sequence encodes CASSLGTGNVDTQYF.

This clonotype was detected only a few times. V and J are TRBV6-5 and TRBJ1-2, with 9 positions matching TRBD1. Germline loops: CDR1 MNHEY, CDR2 SVGAGI. The J segment lost 4 bases and the V segment lost 8 bases, leaving 8 bases of the junction unmatched. The CDR3 contains 14 residues. The chain's CDR3 is CASSATGGLYGYTF. DNA of the CDR3: TGTGCCAGCTCGGCGACAGGGGGGCTCTATGGCTACACCTTC.

The gene calls are TRBV7-2 and TRBJ1-1; unclear D gene. V dropped 4 bases and J dropped 6 bases, with 9 bases sitting between them. Germline V gene sequence: CDR1 SGHTA, CDR2 FQGNSA. This CDR3 has 12 residues. CDR3 nucleotides: TGTGCCAGCAGCTCCCGAGTGGCTGAAGCTTTCTTT. Residues: CASSSRVAEAFF.

V usage is TRBV5-1 and J usage is TRBJ2-2; D gene unclear. Germline V CDR1 and CDR2: SGHRS, YFSETQ. The length of the CDR3 is 15 residues. V lost 0 bases and J 4 bases, leaving 10 bases between the germline ends. CDR3 sequence: CASSLGIAVTGELFF. The CDR3 DNA sequence: TGCGCCAGCAGCTTGGGAATCGCGGTCACCGGGGAGCTGTTTTTT.

The CDR3 protein is CASSVGMGSIYEQYF. CDR3 coding DNA: TGTGCCAGCAGCGTAGGGATGGGATCGATCTACGAGCAGTACTTC. The chain combines TRBV9 with TRBJ2-7; D gene ambiguous. CDR1 is SGDLS and CDR2 is YYNGEE in the germline V gene. CDR3 length: 15 residues. V lost 0 bases, J lost 3 bases, and 13 bases lay in between.

This clonotype has only a few counts. This chain uses TRBV27 with TRBJ1-2; weak D call: TRBD1 (6 bases). Germline V gives CDR1 MNHEY, CDR2 SMNVEV (reference sequence). V shed 3 bases and J shed 1 base, with 12 bases lying between them. The CDR3 has 15 amino acids. As DNA, the CDR3 is TGTGCCAGCAGTTTGGGGGGCGCGGGTAACTATGGCTACACCTTC. It codes for CASSLGGAGNYGYTF.

The chain is built from TRBV6-1 and TRBJ2-3; the D is unclear. Germline CDR1 MNHNS, CDR2 SASEGT. V lost 7 bases and J lost 0, with 14 bases in between. The CDR3 sequence is 15 residues long. The CDR3: CASTLQPTSTDTQYF. The CDR3 region has the DNA TGTGCCAGCACCTTACAGCCTACTAGCACAGATACGCAGTATTTT.

This clonotype turned up a few times. This rearrangement joins TRBV19 to TRBJ1-2; the match to TRBD1 covers 8 bases. After removal of 5 bases from V and 4 bases from J, the junction contained 3 bases not matched to a gene. The CDR3 runs to 13 residues. CDR1 and CDR2 from the germline V gene are LNHDA and SQIVND (reference sequence). The CDR3 sequence: CASSRTGTYGYTF. DNA of the CDR3: TGTGCCAGTAGTCGGACAGGGACCTATGGCTACACCTTC.

The chain couples TRBV5-1 to TRBJ2-2; TRBD1 matches at 7 bases. This CDR3 spans 14 amino acids. The V gene end was trimmed by 4 bases and the J gene end by 4 bases; junction bases not matched to a gene: 4. Per the germline V gene, CDR1 is SGHRS and CDR2 is YFSETQ. This chain's CDR3 is CASSTTGSTGELFF. The CDR3 bases are TGCGCCAGCAGCACGACAGGGTCCACCGGGGAGCTGTTTTTT.

The V and J genes are TRBV9 and TRBJ2-3; 12 bases are a match to TRBD2. Trimming cost V 0 bases and J 5 bases; bases outside gene matches: 7. Germline CDR1 reads SGDLS; CDR2 reads YYNGEE. The CDR3 is 17 residues long. The chain's CDR3 is CASSVGASGGGLDTQYF. CDR3 bases: TGTGCCAGCAGCGTAGGGGCTAGCGGGGGGGGCCTAGATACGCAGTATTTT.

This clonotype occurred a few times. This chain links TRBV7-9 with TRBJ2-7; D not resolved. Deletions cut 1 base from V and 2 bases from J, with 9 bases between. The CDR3 extends over 14 amino acids. The germline CDR1 and CDR2 sequences are SEHNR and FQNEAQ (reference sequence). CDR3 nucleotides: TGTGCCAGCAGCTTAGGAACAGAAGCCTACGAGCAGTACGTC. Translation: CASSLGTEAYEQYV.

This CDR3 reads CASSFSRTEETQYF. In nucleotides, the CDR3 is TGTGCCAGCAGCTTCTCACGGACAGAAGAGACCCAGTACTTC. The rearrangement links TRBV7-2 to TRBJ2-5, with D perhaps matching TRBD1 (6 bases). This CDR3 has 14 residues. Germline V gene sequence: CDR1 SGHTA, CDR2 FQGNSA. V lost 3 bases, J lost 3 bases, and 11 bases lay in between.

This clonotype has only a few counts. The V and J genes are TRBV12-3 or TRBV12-4 and TRBJ1-3; D gene ambiguous. The CDR3 is 13 residues long. V was cut by 6 bases and J by 4 bases, with 10 bases left in between. CDR3 sequence reads: CASRPSSGNTIYF. CDR3 nucleotides: TGTGCCAGCAGGCCGAGCTCCGGAAACACCATATATTTT.

This clonotype was detected ten times or more. This chain joins TRBV5-1 and TRBJ1-5, with unresolved D. Germline values: CDR1 SGHRS, CDR2 YFSETQ. Trimming removed 2 bases at V and 7 bases at J, with 7 bases between. CDR3 length: 12 residues. The CDR3 loop is CASSFDGQPQHF. CDR3 in DNA: TGCGCCAGCAGCTTTGACGGGCAGCCCCAGCATTTT.

This clonotype was recorded once. The chain joins TRBV4-3 to TRBJ2-5; possibly TRBD2 for D (6 bases). Between the trimmed V and J ends, which lost 0 bases and 2 bases, there was a span of 13 bases. This CDR3 region has 16 residues. From germline, CDR1 is LGHNA and CDR2 YSLEER. The CDR3 loop is CASSQDRAGKQETQYF. The DNA for the CDR3 is TGCGCCAGCAGCCAAGATCGTGCGGGGAAACAAGAGACCCAGTACTTC.

The J gene is TRBJ2-7, the V gene TRBV12-5; D is unresolved. V was pared by 6 bases and J by 6 bases, with 12 bases between. The CDR3 sequence is 12 residues long. Germline values: CDR1 LGHNT, CDR2 FRNRAP. The CDR3 loop reads CASGLGWGEQYF. CDR3 DNA: TGTGCTAGTGGCCTAGGTTGGGGCGAGCAGTACTTC.